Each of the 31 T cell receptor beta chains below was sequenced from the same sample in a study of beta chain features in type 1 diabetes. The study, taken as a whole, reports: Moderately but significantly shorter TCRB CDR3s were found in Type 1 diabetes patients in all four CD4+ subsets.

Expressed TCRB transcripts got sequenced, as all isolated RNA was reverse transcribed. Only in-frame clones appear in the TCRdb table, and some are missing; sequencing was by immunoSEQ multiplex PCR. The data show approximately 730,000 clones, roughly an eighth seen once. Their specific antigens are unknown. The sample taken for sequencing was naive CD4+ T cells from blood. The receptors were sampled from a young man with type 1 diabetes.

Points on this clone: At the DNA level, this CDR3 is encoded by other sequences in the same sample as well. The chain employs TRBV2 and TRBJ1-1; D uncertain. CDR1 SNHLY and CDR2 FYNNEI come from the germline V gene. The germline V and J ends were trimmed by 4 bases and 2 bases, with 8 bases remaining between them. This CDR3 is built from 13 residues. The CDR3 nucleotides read TGTGCCAGCAGTGGAACACTAAACACTGAAGCTTTCTTT. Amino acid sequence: CASSGTLNTEAFF.

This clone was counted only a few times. The CDR3 nucleotides are TGCGCCAGCAGTGAGTACAGGTCGAACACCGGGGAGCTGTTTTTT. Its protein is CASSEYRSNTGELFF. V is TRBV10-1 and J is TRBJ2-2, with TRBD1 as a possible D gene (5 bases). V dropped 1 base and J dropped 0 bases, with 6 bases sitting between them. Germline V gene data show CDR1 as WNHNN and CDR2 as SYGVQD (reference sequence). The CDR3 contains 15 residues.

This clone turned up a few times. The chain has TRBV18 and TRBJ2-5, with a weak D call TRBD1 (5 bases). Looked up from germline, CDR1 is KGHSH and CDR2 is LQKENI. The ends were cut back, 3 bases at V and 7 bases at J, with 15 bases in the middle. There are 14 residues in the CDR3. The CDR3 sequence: CASSPRQGRTTQYF. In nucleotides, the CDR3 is TGTGCCAGCTCACCTCGGCAGGGAAGGACGACCCAGTACTTC.

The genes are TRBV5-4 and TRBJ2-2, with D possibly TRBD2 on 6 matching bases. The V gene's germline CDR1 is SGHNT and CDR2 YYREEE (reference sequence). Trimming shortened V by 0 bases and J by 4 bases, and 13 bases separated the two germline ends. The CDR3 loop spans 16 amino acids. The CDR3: CASSLAGSAGTGELFF. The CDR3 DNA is TGTGCCAGCAGCTTGGCGGGCTCAGCGGGCACCGGGGAGCTGTTTTTT. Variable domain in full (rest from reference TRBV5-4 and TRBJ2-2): ETGVTQSPTHLIKTRGQQVTLRCSSQSGHNTVSWYQQALGQGPQFIFQYYREEENGRGNFPPRFSGLQFPNYSSELNVNALELDDSALYLCASSLAGSAGTGELFFGEGSRLTVL.

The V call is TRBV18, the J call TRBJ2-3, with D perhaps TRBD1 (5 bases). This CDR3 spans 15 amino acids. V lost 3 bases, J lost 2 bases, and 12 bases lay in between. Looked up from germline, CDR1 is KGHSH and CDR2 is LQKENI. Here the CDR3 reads CASSPQGGATDTQYF. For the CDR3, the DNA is TGTGCCAGCTCACCCCAAGGTGGGGCCACAGATACGCAGTATTTT. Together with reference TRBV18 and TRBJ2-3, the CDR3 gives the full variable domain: NAGVMQNPRHLVRRRGQEARLRCSPMKGHSHVYWYRQLPEEGLKFMVYLQKENIIDESGMPKERFSAEFPKEGPSILRIQQVVRGDSAAYFCASSPQGGATDTQYFGPGTRLTVL.

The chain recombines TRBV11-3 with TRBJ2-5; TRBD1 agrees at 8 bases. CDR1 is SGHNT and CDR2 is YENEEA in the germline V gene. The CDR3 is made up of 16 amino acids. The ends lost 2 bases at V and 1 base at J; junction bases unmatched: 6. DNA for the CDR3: TGTGCCAGCAGCTTACAGGGGGCCTCTTCCCAAGAGACCCAGTACTTC. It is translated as CASSLQGASSQETQYF.

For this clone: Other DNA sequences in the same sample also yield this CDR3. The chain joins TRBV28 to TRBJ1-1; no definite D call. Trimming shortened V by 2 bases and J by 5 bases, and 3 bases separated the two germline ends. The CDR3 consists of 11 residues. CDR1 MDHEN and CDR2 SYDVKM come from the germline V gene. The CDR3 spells CASSLGTEAFF. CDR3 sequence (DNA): TGTGCCAGCAGTTTAGGGACTGAAGCTTTCTTT.

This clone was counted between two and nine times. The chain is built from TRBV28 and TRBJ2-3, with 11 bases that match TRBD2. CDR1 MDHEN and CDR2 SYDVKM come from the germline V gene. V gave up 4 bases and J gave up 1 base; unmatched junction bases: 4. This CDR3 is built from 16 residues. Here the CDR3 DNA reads TGTGCCAGCAGTTCTAGCGGGGGGAAGGGCACAGATACGCAGTATTTT. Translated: CASSSSGGKGTDTQYF.

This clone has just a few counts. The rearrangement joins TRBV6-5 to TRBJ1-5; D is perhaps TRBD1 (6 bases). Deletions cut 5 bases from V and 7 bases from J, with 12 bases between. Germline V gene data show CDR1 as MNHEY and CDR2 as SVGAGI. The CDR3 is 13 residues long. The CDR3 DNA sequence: TGTGCCAGCAGTGAAAGGGGGGAACAGCCCCAGCATTTT. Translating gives CASSERGEQPQHF.

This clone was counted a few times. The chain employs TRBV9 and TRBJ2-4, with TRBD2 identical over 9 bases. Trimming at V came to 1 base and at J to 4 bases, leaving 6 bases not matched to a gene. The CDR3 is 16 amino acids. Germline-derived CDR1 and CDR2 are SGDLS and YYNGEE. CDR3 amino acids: CASSVKLAGKKNIQYF. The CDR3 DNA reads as TGTGCCAGCAGCGTAAAACTAGCGGGTAAAAAAAACATTCAGTACTTC.

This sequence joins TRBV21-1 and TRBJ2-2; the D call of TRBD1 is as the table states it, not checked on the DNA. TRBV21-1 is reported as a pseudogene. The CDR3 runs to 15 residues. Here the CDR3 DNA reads TGTGCCAGCAGCTTCCGGGACAGGGGCACCGGGGAGCTGTTTTTT. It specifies CASSFRDRGTGELFF.

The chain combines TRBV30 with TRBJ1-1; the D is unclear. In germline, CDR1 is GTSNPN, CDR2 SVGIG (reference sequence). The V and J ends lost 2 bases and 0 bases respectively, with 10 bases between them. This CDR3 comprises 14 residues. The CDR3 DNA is TGTGCCTGGAGTAAATCTATGTTGAACACTGAAGCTTTCTTT. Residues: CAWSKSMLNTEAFF.

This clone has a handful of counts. The CDR3 here is CASREGQGALPQHF. The CDR3 nucleotides are TGTGCCAGCAGGGAAGGACAGGGGGCTCTGCCCCAGCATTTT. J is TRBJ1-5 and V is TRBV6-6; 11 bases align to TRBD1. Per germline, CDR1 MNHNY and CDR2 SVGAGI (reference sequence). The V and J ends lost 6 bases and 9 bases, in that order; junction bases with no gene match: 7. The CDR3 extends over 14 amino acids.

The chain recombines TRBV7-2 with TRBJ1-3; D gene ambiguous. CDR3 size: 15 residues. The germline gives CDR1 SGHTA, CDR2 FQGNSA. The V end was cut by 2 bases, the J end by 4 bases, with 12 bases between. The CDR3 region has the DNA TGTGCCAGCAGCTTAATGATTGATTTCGGAAACACCATATATTTT. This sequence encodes CASSLMIDFGNTIYF.

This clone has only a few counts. CDR3 sequence reads: CAWSGSRPINYGYTF. The DNA of the CDR3 is TGTGCCTGGAGTGGCAGCAGACCAATTAACTATGGCTACACCTTC. This chain joins TRBV30 and TRBJ1-2; the D is unclear. Deletions cut 1 base from V and 1 base from J, with 13 bases between. Per the germline V gene, CDR1 is GTSNPN and CDR2 is SVGIG (reference sequence). The CDR3 is 15 amino acids.

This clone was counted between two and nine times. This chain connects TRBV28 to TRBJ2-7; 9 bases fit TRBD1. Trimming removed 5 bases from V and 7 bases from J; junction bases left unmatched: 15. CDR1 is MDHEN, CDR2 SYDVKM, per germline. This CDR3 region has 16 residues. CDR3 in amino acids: CASSLLAGTGKGEQYF. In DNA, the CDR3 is TGTGCCAGCAGTCTCCTCGCCGGGACAGGGAAGGGTGAGCAGTACTTC.

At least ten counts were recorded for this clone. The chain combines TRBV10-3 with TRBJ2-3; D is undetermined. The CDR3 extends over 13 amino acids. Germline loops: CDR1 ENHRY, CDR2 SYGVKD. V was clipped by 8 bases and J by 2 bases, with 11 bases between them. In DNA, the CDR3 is TGTGCCATCCTGGGCGGTCTCACAGATACGCAGTATTTT. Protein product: CAILGGLTDTQYF.

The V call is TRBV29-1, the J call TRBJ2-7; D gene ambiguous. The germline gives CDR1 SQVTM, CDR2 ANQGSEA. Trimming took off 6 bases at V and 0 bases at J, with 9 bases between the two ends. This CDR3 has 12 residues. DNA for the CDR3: TGCAGCGTCTCACATAACTCCTACGAGCAGTACTTC. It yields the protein CSVSHNSYEQYF.

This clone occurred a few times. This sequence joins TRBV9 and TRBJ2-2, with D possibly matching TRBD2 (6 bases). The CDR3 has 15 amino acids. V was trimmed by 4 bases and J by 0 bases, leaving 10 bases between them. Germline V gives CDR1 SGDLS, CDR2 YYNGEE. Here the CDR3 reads CASSPGTPNTGELFF. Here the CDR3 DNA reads TGTGCCAGCAGCCCAGGGACTCCGAACACCGGGGAGCTGTTTTTT.

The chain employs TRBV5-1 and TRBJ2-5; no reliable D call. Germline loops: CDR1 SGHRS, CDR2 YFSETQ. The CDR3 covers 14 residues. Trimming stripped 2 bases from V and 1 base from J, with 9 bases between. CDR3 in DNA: TGCGCCAGCAGCTTCGGACGGACCCAAGAGACCCAGTACTTC. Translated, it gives CASSFGRTQETQYF.

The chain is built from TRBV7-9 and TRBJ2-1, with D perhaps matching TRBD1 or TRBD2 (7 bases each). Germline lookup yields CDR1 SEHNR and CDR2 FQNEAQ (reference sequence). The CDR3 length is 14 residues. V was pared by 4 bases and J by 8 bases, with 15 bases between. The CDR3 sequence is CASSSGQAGDEQFF. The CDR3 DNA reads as TGTGCCAGCAGCTCAGGACAGGCGGGGGATGAGCAGTTCTTC.

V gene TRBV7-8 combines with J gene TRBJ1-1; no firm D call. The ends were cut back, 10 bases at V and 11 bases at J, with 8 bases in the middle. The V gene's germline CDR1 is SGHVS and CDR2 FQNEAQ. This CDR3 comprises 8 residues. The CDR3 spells CATGDAFF. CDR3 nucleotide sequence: TGTGCCACCGGGGATGCTTTCTTT.

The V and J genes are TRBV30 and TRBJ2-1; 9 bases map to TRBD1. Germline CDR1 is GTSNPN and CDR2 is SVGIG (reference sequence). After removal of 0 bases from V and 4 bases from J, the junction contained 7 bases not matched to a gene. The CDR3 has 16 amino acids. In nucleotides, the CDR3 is TGTGCCTGGAGTGTGTCGTTGGGACAGGGTTACAATGAGCAGTTCTTC. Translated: CAWSVSLGQGYNEQFF.

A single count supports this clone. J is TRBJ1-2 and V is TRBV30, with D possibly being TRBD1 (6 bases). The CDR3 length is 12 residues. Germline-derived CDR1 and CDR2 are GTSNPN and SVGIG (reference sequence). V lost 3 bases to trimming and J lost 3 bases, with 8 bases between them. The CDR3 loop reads CAWRQGDYGYTF. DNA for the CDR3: TGTGCCTGGAGACAGGGCGACTATGGCTACACCTTC.

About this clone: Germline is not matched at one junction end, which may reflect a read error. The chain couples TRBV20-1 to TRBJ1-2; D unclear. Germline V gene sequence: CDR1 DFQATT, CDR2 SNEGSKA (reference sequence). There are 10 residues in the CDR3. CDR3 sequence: CSLANYGYTF. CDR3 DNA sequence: TGTAGCTTAGCTAACTATGGCTACACCTTC.

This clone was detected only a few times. DNA of the CDR3: TGTGCGCGGGCCAGCTCTGGAAACACCATATATTTT. Amino acids: CARASSGNTIYF. V gene TRBV30 combines with J gene TRBJ1-3; D not resolved. CDR1 and CDR2 (germline): GTSNPN, SVGIG (reference sequence). The CDR3 is made up of 12 amino acids.

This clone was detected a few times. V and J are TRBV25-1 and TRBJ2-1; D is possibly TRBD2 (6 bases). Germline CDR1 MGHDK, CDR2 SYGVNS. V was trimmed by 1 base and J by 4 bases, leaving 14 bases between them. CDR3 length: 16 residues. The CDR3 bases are TGTGCCAGCAGTGAATCGCGGGGTAAGCTTTACAATGAGCAGTTCTTC. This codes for CASSESRGKLYNEQFF.

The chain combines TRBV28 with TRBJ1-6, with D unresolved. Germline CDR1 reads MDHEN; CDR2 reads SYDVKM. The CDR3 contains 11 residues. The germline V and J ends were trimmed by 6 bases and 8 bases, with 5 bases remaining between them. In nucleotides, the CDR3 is TGTGCCAGCAGGGGGTATTCACCCCTCCACTTT. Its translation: CASRGYSPLHF.

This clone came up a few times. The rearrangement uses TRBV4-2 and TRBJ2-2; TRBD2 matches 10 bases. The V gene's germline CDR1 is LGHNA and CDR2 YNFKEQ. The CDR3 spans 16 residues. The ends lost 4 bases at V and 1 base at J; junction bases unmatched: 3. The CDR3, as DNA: TGTGCCAGCAGCCTACGGACTAGCGGGAACACCGGGGAGCTGTTTTTT. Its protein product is CASSLRTSGNTGELFF.

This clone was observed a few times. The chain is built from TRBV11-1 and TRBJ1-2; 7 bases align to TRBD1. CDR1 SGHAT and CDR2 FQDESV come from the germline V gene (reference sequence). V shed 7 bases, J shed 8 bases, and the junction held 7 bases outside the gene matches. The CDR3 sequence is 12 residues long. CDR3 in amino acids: CASKDRLTGYTF. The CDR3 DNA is TGTGCCAGCAAGGACAGGTTGACGGGCTACACCTTC.

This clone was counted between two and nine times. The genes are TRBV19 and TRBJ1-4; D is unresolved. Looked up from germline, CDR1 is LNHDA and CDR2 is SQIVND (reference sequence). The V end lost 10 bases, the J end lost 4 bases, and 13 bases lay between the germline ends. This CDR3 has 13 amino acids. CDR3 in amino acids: CATGPRVNEKLFF. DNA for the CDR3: TGTGCCACCGGACCGAGAGTTAATGAAAAACTGTTTTTT.